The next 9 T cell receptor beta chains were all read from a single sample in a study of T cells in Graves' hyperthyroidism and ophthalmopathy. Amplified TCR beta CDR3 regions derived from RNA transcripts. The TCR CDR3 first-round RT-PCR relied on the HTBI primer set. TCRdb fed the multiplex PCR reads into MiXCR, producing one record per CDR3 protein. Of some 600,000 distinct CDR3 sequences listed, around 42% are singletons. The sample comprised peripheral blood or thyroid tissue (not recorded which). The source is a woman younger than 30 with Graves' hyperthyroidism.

CDR3 residues: CASSLEQGGGYSNQPQHF. The CDR3 DNA sequence: TGTGCCAGCAGCTTGGAACAGGGGGGAGGATATAGCAATCAGCCCCAGCATTTT. This rearrangement joins TRBV7-6 to TRBJ1-5, with TRBD1 matching 8 bases. Germline trimming cut 3 bases from V and 0 bases from J; bases unmatched to any gene: 10. CDR3 length: 18 residues. CDR1 and CDR2 from the germline V gene are SGHVS and FNYEAQ.

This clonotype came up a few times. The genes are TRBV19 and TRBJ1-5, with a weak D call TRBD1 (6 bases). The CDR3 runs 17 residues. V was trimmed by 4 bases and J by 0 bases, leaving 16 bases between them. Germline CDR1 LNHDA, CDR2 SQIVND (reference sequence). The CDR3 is CASSTRTVPFSNQPQHF. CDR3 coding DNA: TGTGCCAGTAGTACCCGGACAGTCCCCTTTAGCAATCAGCCCCAGCATTTT.

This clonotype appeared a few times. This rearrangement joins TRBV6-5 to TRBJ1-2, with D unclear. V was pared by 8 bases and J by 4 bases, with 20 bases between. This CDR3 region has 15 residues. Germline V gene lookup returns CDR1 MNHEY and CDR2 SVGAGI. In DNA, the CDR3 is TGTGCCAGCGGATCACCGGGATATCGTCCCTATGGCTACACCTTC. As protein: CASGSPGYRPYGYTF.

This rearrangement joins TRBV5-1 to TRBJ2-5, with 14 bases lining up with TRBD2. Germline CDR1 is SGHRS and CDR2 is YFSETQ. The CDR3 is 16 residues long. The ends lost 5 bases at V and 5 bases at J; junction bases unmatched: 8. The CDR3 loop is CASSPGTSGSKETQYF. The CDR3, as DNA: TGCGCCAGCAGTCCTGGGACTAGCGGGAGTAAGGAGACCCAGTACTTC.

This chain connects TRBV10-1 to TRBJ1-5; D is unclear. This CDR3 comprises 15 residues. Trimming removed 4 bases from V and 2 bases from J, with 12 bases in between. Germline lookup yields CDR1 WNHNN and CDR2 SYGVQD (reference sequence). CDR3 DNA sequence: TGCGCCAGCAGTGCGACCGGACTGCGCAATCAGCCCCAGCATTTT. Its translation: CASSATGLRNQPQHF.

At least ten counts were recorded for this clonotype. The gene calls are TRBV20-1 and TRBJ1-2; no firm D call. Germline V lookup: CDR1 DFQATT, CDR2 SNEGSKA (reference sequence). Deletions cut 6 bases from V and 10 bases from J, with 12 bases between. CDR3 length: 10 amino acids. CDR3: CSAYWDVYTF. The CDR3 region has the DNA TGCAGTGCCTACTGGGATGTCTACACCTTC.

The CDR3 sequence: CASSQLAPQETQYF. In DNA form, the CDR3 reads TGTGCCAGCAGCCAACTAGCGCCGCAAGAGACCCAGTACTTC. This sequence joins TRBV14 and TRBJ2-5; D possibly corresponds to TRBD2 (6 bases). V shed 2 bases and J shed 2 bases, with 9 bases lying between them. Germline V CDR1 and CDR2: SGHDN, FVKESK. CDR3 size: 14 residues.

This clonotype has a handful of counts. CDR3 sequence (DNA): TGTGCCAGCAGTTCCGGACTAGACGGCGAGCAGTACTTC. It yields the protein CASSSGLDGEQYF. The gene calls are TRBV7-9 and TRBJ2-7; TRBD2 aligns across 7 bases. Germline values: CDR1 SEHNR, CDR2 FQNEAQ (reference sequence). Losses at the gene ends were 6 bases for V and 6 bases for J; bases not matched to a gene: 8. The CDR3 runs 13 residues.

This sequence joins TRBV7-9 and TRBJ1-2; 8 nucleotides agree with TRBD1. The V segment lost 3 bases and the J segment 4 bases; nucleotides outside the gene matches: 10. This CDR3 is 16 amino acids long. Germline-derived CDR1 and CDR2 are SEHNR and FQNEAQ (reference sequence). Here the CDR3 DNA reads TGTGCCAGCAGCTTGTCAGGGACAGGACTTTTCTATGGCTACACCTTC. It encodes CASSLSGTGLFYGYTF. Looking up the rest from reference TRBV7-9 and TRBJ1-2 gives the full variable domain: DTGVSQNPRHKITKRGQNVTFRCDPISEHNRLYWYRQTLGQGPEFLTYFQNEAQLEKSRLLSDRFSAERPKGSFSTLEIQRTEQGDSAMYLCASSLSGTGLFYGYTFGSGTRLTVV.